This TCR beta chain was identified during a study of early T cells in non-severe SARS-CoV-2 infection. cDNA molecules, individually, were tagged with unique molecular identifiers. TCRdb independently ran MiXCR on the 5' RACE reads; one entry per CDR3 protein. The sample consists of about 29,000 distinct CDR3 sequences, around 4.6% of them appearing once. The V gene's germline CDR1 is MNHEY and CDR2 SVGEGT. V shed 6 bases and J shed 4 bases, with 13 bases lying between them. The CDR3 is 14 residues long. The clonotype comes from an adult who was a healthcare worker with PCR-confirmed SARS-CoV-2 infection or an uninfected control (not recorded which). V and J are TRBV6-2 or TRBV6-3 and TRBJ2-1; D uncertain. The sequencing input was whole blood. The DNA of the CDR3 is TGTGCCAGCAGCTTAGATATCGTATACAATGAGCAGTTCTTC. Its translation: CASSLDIVYNEQFF.